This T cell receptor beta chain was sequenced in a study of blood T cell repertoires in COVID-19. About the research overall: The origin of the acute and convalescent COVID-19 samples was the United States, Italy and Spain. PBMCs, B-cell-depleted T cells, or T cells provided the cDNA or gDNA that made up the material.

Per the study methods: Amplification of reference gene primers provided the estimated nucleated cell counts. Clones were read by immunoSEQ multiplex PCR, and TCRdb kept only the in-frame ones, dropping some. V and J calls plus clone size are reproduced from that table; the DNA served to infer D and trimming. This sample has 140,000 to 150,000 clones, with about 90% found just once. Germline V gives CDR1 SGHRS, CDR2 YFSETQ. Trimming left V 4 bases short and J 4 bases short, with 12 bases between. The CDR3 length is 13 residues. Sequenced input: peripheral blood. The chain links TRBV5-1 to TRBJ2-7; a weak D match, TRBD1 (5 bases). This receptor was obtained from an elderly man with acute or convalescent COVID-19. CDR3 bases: TGCGCCAGCAGCCCGACAGTCGGGTACGAGCAGTACTTC. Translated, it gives CASSPTVGYEQYF.